The 24 T cell receptor beta chains reported below all come from one sample, sequenced in a study of control samples from healthy donors and cancer patients. The repertoire was sequenced with immunoSEQ multiplex PCR; TCRdb's copy has only in-frame clones and lacks some. In the table there are over 120,000 clones, 85% to 95% of which are singletons. The sample comprised PBMCs. The source is a man between 60 and 70 years old with colorectal cancer.

As to this clone: At the DNA level, this CDR3 is encoded by other sequences in the same sample as well. The chain employs TRBV3-1 (or the pseudogene TRBV3-2) and TRBJ2-5; D remains ambiguous. Trimming took off 1 base at V and 2 bases at J, with 5 bases between the two ends. CDR1 is LGHDT, CDR2 YNNKEL, per germline (reference sequence). This CDR3 is 13 amino acids long. CDR3 amino acids: CASSQVPQETQYF. The CDR3 nucleotides are TGTGCCAGCAGCCAAGTACCGCAAGAGACCCAGTACTTC.

This sequence joins TRBV30 and TRBJ1-2; possibly TRBD1 for D (5 bases). The CDR3 covers 13 residues. V was cut by 0 bases and J by 8 bases, with 13 bases left in between. Germline V gives CDR1 GTSNPN, CDR2 SVGIG (reference sequence). In nucleotides, the CDR3 is TGTGCCTGGAGTGTCATTGAGAGGGACGGCTACACCTTC. As protein: CAWSVIERDGYTF.

The gene calls are TRBV11-3 and TRBJ1-3; unclear D gene. The V end lost 1 base, the J end lost 4 bases, and 11 bases lay between the germline ends. CDR1 and CDR2 from the germline V gene are SGHNT and YENEEA. The CDR3 covers 15 residues. The CDR3 region has the DNA TGTGCCAGCAGCTTAGTAGGGTCGCTGGGAAACACCATATATTTT. This gives the protein CASSLVGSLGNTIYF.

This sequence joins TRBV6-5 and TRBJ1-4; tentative D call: TRBD1 (6 bases). V gave up 8 bases and J gave up 3 bases, with 13 bases separating them. The CDR3 is made up of 14 amino acids. From germline, CDR1 is MNHEY and CDR2 SVGAGI. CDR3 sequence (DNA): TGTGCCAGCTCAGGGGCGGGTGCTAATGAAAAACTGTTTTTT. Its translation: CASSGAGANEKLFF.

This chain connects TRBV29-1 to TRBJ1-2; a possible D gene is TRBD1 (5 bases). The germline gives CDR1 SQVTM, CDR2 ANQGSEA. This CDR3 is built from 13 residues. V lost 3 bases and J 3 bases, leaving 11 bases between the germline ends. The CDR3 sequence is CSVDDGADYGYTF. In DNA, the CDR3 is TGCAGCGTTGATGACGGGGCCGACTATGGCTACACCTTC.

The rearrangement uses TRBV5-4 and TRBJ2-7, with D unclear. CDR3 length equals 13 residues. Germline CDR1 and CDR2: SGHNT and YYREEE (reference sequence). The V and J ends lost 2 bases and 6 bases respectively, with 12 bases between them. CDR3 bases: TGTGCCAGCAGCTTTGTCTCAGTCAGCGAGCAGTACTTC. Protein: CASSFVSVSEQYF.

This chain uses TRBV5-6 with TRBJ1-2; TRBD1 agrees at 12 bases. In germline, CDR1 is SGHDT, CDR2 YYEEEE. The J segment lost 5 bases and the V segment lost 0 bases, leaving 5 bases of the junction unmatched. The CDR3 is made up of 16 amino acids. The CDR3 DNA sequence: TGTGCCAGCAGCTTGGGGGACAGGGGGCGCGTATATGGCTACACCTTC. Residues: CASSLGDRGRVYGYTF.

The chain links TRBV28 to TRBJ2-7; 10 positions match TRBD1. Germline V gene data show CDR1 as MDHEN and CDR2 as SYDVKM. Trimming cost V 5 bases and J 3 bases; bases outside gene matches: 10. The CDR3 has 16 residues. For the CDR3, the DNA is TGTGCCAGCAGTGCAAGCGGACAGGGGGAGGTCTACGAGCAGTACTTC. Amino acid sequence: CASSASGQGEVYEQYF.

The chain uses TRBV4-3 and TRBJ1-4; D uncertain. The CDR3 sequence is 14 residues long. Germline V gene lookup returns CDR1 LGHNA and CDR2 YSLEER. V lost 2 bases, J lost 0 bases, and 4 bases lay in between. The CDR3 protein is CASSQSATNEKLFF. In DNA form, the CDR3 reads TGCGCCAGCAGCCAATCAGCAACTAATGAAAAACTGTTTTTT.

The chain is built from TRBV2 and TRBJ1-1; no definite D call. The CDR3 is 13 residues long. Per germline, CDR1 SNHLY and CDR2 FYNNEI. With 7 bases removed from V and 4 bases from J, the gap between germline ends came to 13 bases. DNA for the CDR3: TGTGCCAGCAAGGCAGAGGCGGGCACTGAAGCTTTCTTT. As protein: CASKAEAGTEAFF.

The CDR3 region is CASSARGRDARYEQYF. The CDR3 nucleotides are TGTGCCAGCAGTGCAAGAGGCCGGGACGCCCGCTACGAGCAGTACTTC. V gene TRBV2 combines with J gene TRBJ2-7; D assignment may be TRBD1 or TRBD2 (5 bases each). The V gene lost 4 bases and the J gene lost 3 bases, with 19 bases spanning the gap. The germline CDR1 and CDR2 sequences are SNHLY and FYNNEI. The CDR3 is made up of 16 amino acids.

This rearrangement joins TRBV7-2 to TRBJ1-5; TRBD1 aligns across 9 bases. Per the germline V gene, CDR1 is SGHTA and CDR2 is FQGNSA. The CDR3 sequence is 15 residues long. Trimming took 2 bases from V and 6 from J; bases not matched to a gene: 5. The CDR3 reads CASSLQGQGLQPQHF. The CDR3 region has the DNA TGTGCCAGCAGCTTACAGGGACAGGGTCTTCAGCCCCAGCATTTT.

The gene calls are TRBV21-1 and TRBJ1-1; TRBD1, the D gene given by the table, was not confirmed from the DNA. TRBV21-1 is a documented pseudogene. The CDR3 is made up of 14 amino acids. The CDR3 nucleotides are TGTGCCAGCGGCGACAGTAGGGAGAACACTGAAGCTTTCTTT. The encoded protein is CASGDSRENTEAFF.

This clone was seen just once. CDR3 sequence: CASSQVGAYEQYF. Here the CDR3 DNA reads TGCGCCAGCAGCCAAGTTGGGGCCTACGAGCAGTACTTC. The gene calls are TRBV4-1 and TRBJ2-7; D gene unclear. The V and J ends lost 1 base and 2 bases respectively, with 6 bases between them. Germline V CDR1 and CDR2: MGHRA, YSYEKL. CDR3 size: 13 residues.

This chain joins TRBV9 and TRBJ2-5, with 10 nucleotides matching TRBD1. The ends lost 4 bases at V and 4 bases at J; junction bases unmatched: 4. CDR1 and CDR2 (germline): SGDLS, YYNGEE. The CDR3 runs 14 residues. CDR3 sequence reads: CASSMGQGTETQYF. The DNA for the CDR3 is TGTGCCAGCAGCATGGGACAGGGGACAGAGACCCAGTACTTC.

The chain links TRBV10-3 to TRBJ1-1; TRBD1 aligns across 11 bases. V was pared by 9 bases and J by 4 bases, with 4 bases of the junction left unmatched. The germline gives CDR1 ENHRY, CDR2 SYGVKD. This CDR3 region has 13 residues. CDR3 DNA sequence: TGTGCCATTAGGACAGGGGGCGGCACTGAAGCTTTCTTT. This codes for CAIRTGGGTEAFF.

This clone was counted between two and nine times. V is TRBV6-5 and J is TRBJ2-7; no clear D gene. V was trimmed by 4 bases and J by 3 bases, leaving 7 bases between them. Germline V gene lookup returns CDR1 MNHEY and CDR2 SVGAGI. This CDR3 is built from 12 residues. The CDR3 DNA reads TGTGCCAGCAGTTCCAATAGCTACGAGCAGTACTTC. As protein: CASSSNSYEQYF.

The chain employs TRBV6-5 and TRBJ1-5; no firm D call. Germline-derived CDR1 and CDR2 are MNHEY and SVGAGI. CDR3 length equals 13 residues. Trimming cost V 8 bases and J 3 bases, with 11 bases left between them. The CDR3 is CASGGDYNQPQHF. The CDR3 nucleotides are TGTGCCAGCGGAGGAGATTACAATCAGCCCCAGCATTTT.

The chain joins TRBV27 to TRBJ1-5; D is perhaps TRBD1 (5 bases). This CDR3 contains 14 residues. Germline V lookup: CDR1 MNHEY, CDR2 SMNVEV (reference sequence). The V and J ends lost 3 bases and 7 bases respectively, with 13 bases between them. The CDR3 DNA follows: TGTGCCAGCAGTTTTCGGCAGGGATGGCAGCCCCAGCATTTT. Protein sequence: CASSFRQGWQPQHF.

The chain carries TRBV7-2 and TRBJ2-3, with D possibly matching TRBD2 (5 bases). CDR3 length: 14 residues. V lost 1 base to trimming and J lost 5 bases, with 10 bases between them. Germline-derived CDR1 and CDR2 are SGHTA and FQGNSA. The CDR3 loop is CASSLGTPGDTQYF. CDR3 coding DNA: TGTGCCAGCAGCTTAGGGACTCCGGGAGATACGCAGTATTTT.

The chain is built from TRBV30 and TRBJ2-3; the match to TRBD2 covers 10 bases. The CDR3 runs to 15 residues. V lost 4 bases to trimming and J lost 2 bases; unmatched junction nucleotides: 6. The V gene's germline CDR1 is GTSNPN and CDR2 SVGIG (reference sequence). The CDR3 protein is CAWNPGLAATDTQYF. DNA for the CDR3: TGTGCCTGGAATCCCGGACTAGCGGCCACAGATACGCAGTATTTT.

The chain employs TRBV9 and TRBJ2-1; D possibly corresponds to TRBD2 (6 bases). Germline CDR1 and CDR2: SGDLS and YYNGEE. The CDR3 length is 12 residues. Trimming removed 0 bases from V and 10 bases from J, with 8 bases in between. The CDR3 bases are TGTGCCAGCAGCGTAGAAAGCGGGGAGCAGTTCTTC. It translates to CASSVESGEQFF.

The chain uses TRBV5-1 and TRBJ1-3, with D possibly TRBD1 on 5 matching bases. The CDR3 covers 14 residues. Germline V CDR1 and CDR2: SGHRS, YFSETQ. The V end was cut by 6 bases, the J end by 6 bases, with 16 bases between. Here the CDR3 DNA reads TGCGCCAGCACCCCCTCTACGGGGACAAACACCATATATTTT. Its translation is CASTPSTGTNTIYF.

V is TRBV27 and J is TRBJ1-6; 8 nucleotides agree with TRBD1. V dropped 4 bases and J dropped 2; count of bases not matched to a gene: 4. This CDR3 region has 16 residues. Germline V gene sequence: CDR1 MNHEY, CDR2 SMNVEV (reference sequence). The CDR3 coding sequence is TGTGCCAGCAGTTCGCCGACAGGGGCCTATAATTCACCCCTCCACTTT. Amino acid sequence: CASSSPTGAYNSPLHF.